Following are 15 T cell receptor beta chains from one sample sequenced in a study of shared clonotypes between healthy human individuals (dated by TCRdb to the early 2020s). CD8 naive samples consisted of CD45RO-negative cells that were positively selected for CCR7, yielding a CD45RA+CCR7+ population without TemRA cells. Receptor libraries were prepared by the immunoSEQ multiplex PCR assay. TCRdb mirrors the immuneACCESS table, restricted to in-frame sequences. Some clones are absent from its copies; in checked studies, under half trace to an unresolved V gene, and the reason for the others is unknown. A total of more than 2 million clones appear in this sample, around 95% of them only once. The ten biggest clones cover about 1.7% of the sample. The sequenced sample was naive CD8+ T cells from PBMCs. The sample's cell subset or site label, decoded: CD45RA+CCR7+. Receptors originate from a man younger than 30 in good health. Some clones in this sample may be carry-over from other donors' samples.

The chain carries TRBV10-2 and TRBJ2-2; 7 nucleotides align to TRBD1. The CDR3 has 14 residues. Germline trimming cut 7 bases from V and 2 bases from J; bases unmatched to any gene: 4. Germline V gene sequence: CDR1 WSHSY, CDR2 SAAADI. DNA for the CDR3: TGCGCCAGCACTACAGGGGTCAACACCGGGGAGCTGTTTTTT. It specifies CASTTGVNTGELFF.

The rearrangement links TRBV5-1 to TRBJ1-1; D gene ambiguous. The V and J ends lost 0 bases and 0 bases respectively, with 12 bases between them. This CDR3 is 16 amino acids long. Germline V CDR1 and CDR2: SGHRS, YFSETQ. CDR3 loop: CASSLERAEMNTEAFF. The CDR3 nucleotides read TGCGCCAGCAGCTTGGAGCGGGCAGAGATGAACACTGAAGCTTTCTTT.

As to this clone: This same CDR3 is encoded by further DNA sequences in the sample. The rearrangement links TRBV27 to TRBJ2-7; 7 bases are shared with TRBD1. CDR3 size: 13 residues. Germline assignment: CDR1 MNHEY and CDR2 SMNVEV (reference sequence). Trimming cost V 6 bases and J 2 bases; bases outside gene matches: 4. The DNA of the CDR3 is TGTGCCAGCAGCTCCGACAGGGCCTACGAGCAGTACTTC. Translation gives CASSSDRAYEQYF.

About this clone itself: Its ends do not fully match the called genes, so a read error is possible. In nucleotides, the CDR3 is TGTGCCAGCAGCCCGACAGGTAACTCCAACAATGAGCAGTTCTTC. It is translated as CASSPTGNSNNEQFF. The chain couples TRBV5-4 to TRBJ2-1, with D perhaps TRBD1 (6 bases). The CDR3 is made up of 15 amino acids. CDR1 and CDR2 from the germline V gene are SGHNT and YYREEE (reference sequence).

V and J are TRBV25-1 and TRBJ2-5; no firm D call. The CDR3 has 13 residues. V was shortened by 4 bases and J by 4 bases, with 10 bases between the two germline ends. The germline V gene encodes CDR1 MGHDK and CDR2 SYGVNS. CDR3 in DNA: TGTGCCAGCAGTGCCACAGAGACAGAGACCCAGTACTTC. Translation gives CASSATETETQYF.

Of note for this clone: The same CDR3 can be traced to other DNA sequences in this sample. The chain is built from TRBV7-6 and TRBJ2-7; 8 bases fit TRBD1. The CDR3 contains 14 residues. Germline V gene lookup returns CDR1 SGHVS and CDR2 FNYEAQ. V shed 4 bases, J shed 2 bases, and the junction held 4 bases outside the gene matches. The CDR3 protein is CASSSGTGTYEQYF. CDR3 bases: TGTGCCAGCAGCTCAGGGACAGGCACCTACGAGCAGTACTTC. The full variable domain, in which reference TRBV7-6 and TRBJ2-7 provide the parts outside the CDR3, is GAGVSQSPRYKVTKRGQDVALRCDPISGHVSLYWYRQALGQGPEFLTYFNYEAQQDKSGLPNDRFSAERPEGSISTLTIQRTEQRDSAMYRCASSSGTGTYEQYFGPGTRLTVT.

This chain links TRBV25-1 with TRBJ2-3; TRBD1 is a possible D gene (5 bases). Germline CDR1 is MGHDK and CDR2 is SYGVNS. This CDR3 contains 15 residues. V lost 1 base to trimming and J lost 0 bases, with 8 bases between them. The CDR3 reads CASSEWGSSTDTQYF. For the CDR3, the DNA is TGTGCCAGCAGTGAATGGGGCTCGAGCACAGATACGCAGTATTTT.

J is TRBJ1-5 and V is TRBV28; unclear D gene. Trimming took off 8 bases at V and 1 base at J, with 6 bases between the two ends. Germline-derived CDR1 and CDR2 are MDHEN and SYDVKM. The CDR3 spans 12 residues. The CDR3 sequence is CASAASNQPQHF. DNA of the CDR3: TGTGCCAGCGCCGCAAGCAATCAGCCCCAGCATTTT.

The rearrangement links TRBV7-9 to TRBJ2-7, with 8 nucleotides matching TRBD2. This CDR3 is built from 16 residues. CDR1 is SEHNR, CDR2 FQNEAQ, per germline (reference sequence). The V segment lost 5 bases and the J segment 4 bases; nucleotides outside the gene matches: 13. The CDR3 DNA reads TGTGCCAGCAGCCCCCCCCTGGGGCTAGCGGGTTACGAGCAGTACTTC. The encoded protein is CASSPPLGLAGYEQYF.

On this clone: Other DNA sequences in this specimen translate into the identical CDR3. The chain is built from TRBV9 and TRBJ1-3; a possible D gene is TRBD1 (5 bases). Germline CDR1 reads SGDLS; CDR2 reads YYNGEE. The CDR3 contains 14 residues. Trimming left V 0 bases short and J 4 bases short, with 8 bases between. The CDR3 DNA reads TGTGCCAGCAGCGTAGCTGGACAAGGAAACACCATATATTTT. It translates to CASSVAGQGNTIYF.

This chain links TRBV5-8 with TRBJ2-1; tentatively, D is TRBD1 or TRBD2 (6 bases each). V dropped 0 bases and J dropped 5 bases, with 15 bases sitting between them. CDR1 and CDR2 (germline): SGHTS, YDEGEE. This CDR3 region has 16 residues. CDR3 residues: CASSLEMGGRNNEQFF. In DNA, the CDR3 is TGTGCCAGCAGCTTGGAAATGGGGGGCCGTAACAATGAGCAGTTCTTC.

The CDR3, as DNA: TGTGCCAGCAGTGACCCGGGCGGCTACACCTTC. It yields the protein CASSDPGGYTF. This rearrangement joins TRBV25-1 to TRBJ1-2; D unresolved. The CDR3 totals 11 residues. Germline V gene lookup returns CDR1 MGHDK and CDR2 SYGVNS. V lost 3 bases to trimming and J lost 8 bases, with 7 bases between them.

This clone showed up just once. J is TRBJ1-2 and V is TRBV7-8; no clear D gene. There are 15 residues in the CDR3. Germline CDR1 reads SGHVS; CDR2 reads FQNEAQ. Trimming pared 1 base from V and 0 bases from J, leaving 9 bases between. The CDR3 DNA reads as TGTGCCAGCAGCTTAGACGCAGAGTCTAACTATGGCTACACCTTC. It yields the protein CASSLDAESNYGYTF.

The chain carries TRBV7-9 and TRBJ2-7; D is perhaps TRBD1 or TRBD2 (7 bases each). Germline V CDR1 and CDR2: SEHNR, FQNEAQ (reference sequence). The CDR3 contains 15 residues. The V end was cut by 5 bases, the J end by 5 bases, with 19 bases between. In DNA form, the CDR3 reads TGTGCCAGCAGCCCTGGGAGGGGGCTACCAAACGAGCAGTACTTC. This encodes CASSPGRGLPNEQYF. The variable domain in full, completed from reference TRBV7-9 and TRBJ2-7, reads DTGVSQNPRHKITKRGQNVTFRCDPISEHNRLYWYRQTLGQGPEFLTYFQNEAQLEKSRLLSDRFSAERPKGSFSTLEIQRTEQGDSAMYLCASSPGRGLPNEQYFGPGTRLTVT.

J is TRBJ2-5 and V is TRBV11-2; 11 bases agree with TRBD2. The V gene's germline CDR1 is SGHAT and CDR2 FQNNGV. The junction had 14 bases not matched to a gene; V was cut back by 3 bases and J by 5 bases. This CDR3 has 18 residues. The CDR3 region has the DNA TGTGCCAGCAGCTTGGACCCCTCAACTAGCGGGAGTTGGGAGACCCAGTACTTC. Its translation is CASSLDPSTSGSWETQYF.